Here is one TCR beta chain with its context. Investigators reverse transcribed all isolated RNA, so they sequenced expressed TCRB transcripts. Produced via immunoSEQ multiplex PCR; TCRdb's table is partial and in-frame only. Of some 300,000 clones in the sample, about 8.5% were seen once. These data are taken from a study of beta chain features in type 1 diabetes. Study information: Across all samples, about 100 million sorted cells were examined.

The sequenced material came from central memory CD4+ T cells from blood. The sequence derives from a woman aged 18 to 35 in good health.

DNA for the CDR3: TGTGCCAGCAGCTCTAGGACAGGGGACTATGGCTACACCTTC. Encoded protein: CASSSRTGDYGYTF. This chain connects TRBV5-4 to TRBJ1-2; TRBD1 matches at 9 bases. Germline V gene data show CDR1 as SGHNT and CDR2 as YYREEE (reference sequence). The V and J ends lost 3 bases and 3 bases, in that order; junction bases with no gene match: 3. This CDR3 has 14 amino acids. Full variable domain (remainder filled in from reference TRBV5-4 and TRBJ1-2): ETGVTQSPTHLIKTRGQQVTLRCSSQSGHNTVSWYQQALGQGPQFIFQYYREEENGRGNFPPRFSGLQFPNYSSELNVNALELDDSALYLCASSSRTGDYGYTFGSGTRLTVV.